These 21 T cell receptor beta chains originate from one sample sequenced in a study of T cells in Graves' hyperthyroidism and ophthalmopathy. Amplified TCR beta CDR3 regions came from RNA transcripts. A set of HTBI primers served as the primers for a first-round RT-PCR of the TCR CDR3. TCRdb reanalysed the multiplex PCR reads using MiXCR and keeps one entry per CDR3 protein. Of 650,000 to 700,000 distinct CDR3 sequences in the sample, roughly 17% are singletons; the top ten hold 15%. Sequencing was performed on blood. The receptors were gathered from a man aged 45-65 years with Graves' hyperthyroidism.

V gene TRBV4-3 combines with J gene TRBJ2-1, with 7 nucleotides matching TRBD2. V shed 0 bases, J shed 5 bases, and the junction held 10 bases outside the gene matches. Germline CDR1 is LGHNA and CDR2 is YSLEER. CDR3 length: 17 amino acids. CDR3 region: CASSQEWLLAENNEQFF. CDR3 nucleotides: TGCGCCAGCAGCCAAGAATGGTTGCTAGCGGAAAACAATGAGCAGTTCTTC.

This clonotype was counted many times. The chain recombines TRBV2 with TRBJ2-5; D perhaps matches TRBD2 (6 bases). V was pared by 3 bases and J by 5 bases, with 16 bases between. Germline V gene sequence: CDR1 SNHLY, CDR2 FYNNEI. CDR3 length equals 15 residues. The CDR3 here is CASSDLSWGDETQYF. The CDR3 bases are TGTGCCAGCAGTGATTTATCTTGGGGGGACGAGACCCAGTACTTC.

This clonotype has ten or more counts. This chain joins TRBV28 and TRBJ2-7, with 7 positions matching TRBD2. This CDR3 has 14 residues. Germline-derived CDR1 and CDR2 are MDHEN and SYDVKM. The V segment lost 11 bases and the J segment 2 bases; nucleotides outside the gene matches: 12. The CDR3 DNA sequence: TGTGCCGGGGGGAGGGCGGGCCCGCCCTACGAGCAGTACTTC. It codes for CAGGRAGPPYEQYF.

This clonotype was found many times. The rearrangement links TRBV6-4 to TRBJ2-7; 11 bases line up with TRBD2. Germline V gene data show CDR1 as MRHNA and CDR2 as SNTAGT. The CDR3 has 14 residues. V lost 5 bases and J lost 6; bases outside the gene matches: 6. The CDR3 DNA sequence: TGTGCCAGCAGTCCACTAGCGGGAGTCCGCGAGCAGTACTTC. Protein: CASSPLAGVREQYF.

The V and J genes are TRBV3-1 and TRBJ1-2; a possible D gene is TRBD1 (6 bases). The ends were cut back, 2 bases at V and 5 bases at J, with 12 bases in the middle. Germline V gene data show CDR1 as LGHDT and CDR2 as YNNKEL (reference sequence). The CDR3 length is 14 residues. The CDR3: CASSQKSGHYGYTF. CDR3 bases: TGTGCCAGCAGCCAAAAATCGGGACATTATGGCTACACCTTC.

The sample holds a few counts of this clonotype. V and J are TRBV4-1 and TRBJ2-7; TRBD1 matches at 7 bases. CDR1 MGHRA and CDR2 YSYEKL come from the germline V gene. The CDR3 is 13 residues long. Trimming at V came to 2 bases and at J to 6 bases, leaving 4 bases not matched to a gene. CDR3 loop: CASSQTRTGEQYF. DNA of the CDR3: TGCGCCAGCAGCCAAACCAGGACAGGCGAGCAGTACTTC.

The sample holds many counts of this clonotype. This rearrangement joins TRBV6-1 to TRBJ2-5; TRBD2 might be the D (5 bases). Germline-derived CDR1 and CDR2 are MNHNS and SASEGT. The CDR3 consists of 14 residues. V lost 4 bases and J 1 base, leaving 10 bases between the germline ends. The CDR3 loop reads CASSAKRFQETQYF. The CDR3 DNA is TGTGCCAGCAGTGCGAAGCGGTTCCAAGAGACCCAGTACTTC.

The genes are TRBV7-2 and TRBJ2-1; TRBD1 matches at 8 bases. This CDR3 contains 15 residues. V was pared by 5 bases and J by 2 bases, with 5 bases of the junction left unmatched. Germline V CDR1 and CDR2: SGHTA, FQGNSA. CDR3 protein: CASSRTGSPYNEQFF. Written as DNA, the CDR3 is TGTGCCAGCAGCAGGACAGGGAGCCCCTACAATGAGCAGTTCTTC.

J is TRBJ2-5 and V is TRBV2, with TRBD1 as a possible D gene (6 bases). The V and J ends lost 6 bases and 7 bases respectively, with 15 bases between them. The CDR3 has 13 residues. Germline CDR1 and CDR2: SNHLY and FYNNEI. The CDR3, as DNA: TGTGCCAGCAGAAAACAGGGTGGTCTGACCCAGTACTTC. This encodes CASRKQGGLTQYF.

This chain joins TRBV25-1 and TRBJ2-7; tentatively, D is TRBD1 or TRBD2 (5 bases each). The germline CDR1 and CDR2 sequences are MGHDK and SYGVNS. This CDR3 is built from 14 residues. With 1 base removed from V and 2 bases from J, the gap between germline ends came to 9 bases. CDR3 DNA sequence: TGTGCCAGCAGTGAATGGGGGACCGCCTACGAGCAGTACTTC. As protein: CASSEWGTAYEQYF.

On this clonotype itself: This clone may be a read error of a much larger clone one base away. The CDR3 reads CTWSARVPPEAFF. As DNA, the CDR3 is TGTACCTGGAGTGCCAGGGTCCCCCCTGAAGCTTTCTTT. V gene TRBV30 combines with J gene TRBJ1-1, with D tentatively TRBD1 (5 bases). In germline, CDR1 is GTSNPN, CDR2 SVGIG (reference sequence). The CDR3 covers 13 residues.

This CDR3 reads CASSLVSGRPYNEQFF. DNA of the CDR3: TGTGCCAGCAGCTTAGTTTCAGGTCGTCCCTACAATGAGCAGTTCTTC. The chain links TRBV11-3 to TRBJ2-1; the D is unclear. The germline gives CDR1 SGHNT, CDR2 YENEEA. The CDR3 loop spans 16 amino acids. Trimming removed 1 base from V and 2 bases from J, with 12 bases in between.

Only a few counts were recorded for this clonotype. The chain couples TRBV7-2 to TRBJ2-1; 9 nucleotides match TRBD2. The length of the CDR3 is 16 residues. V lost 4 bases and J lost 2; bases outside the gene matches: 6. The germline gives CDR1 SGHTA, CDR2 FQGNSA. The CDR3 bases are TGTGCCAGCAGCTCCCCCCGGACTAGCGCCTACAATGAGCAGTTCTTC. Protein sequence: CASSSPRTSAYNEQFF.

In its sample, this clonotype was seen a few times. This chain's CDR3 is CASSSPGQGASQPQHF. CDR3 nucleotide sequence: TGTGCCAGCAGTTCGCCCGGACAGGGGGCAAGTCAGCCCCAGCATTTT. V and J are TRBV28 and TRBJ1-5; 11 nucleotides agree with TRBD1. Germline V gives CDR1 MDHEN, CDR2 SYDVKM. V gave up 4 bases and J gave up 6 bases; unmatched junction bases: 8. The CDR3 length is 16 residues.

This clonotype appeared many times. The chain is built from TRBV6-1 and TRBJ2-1; possible D gene TRBD2, 6 bases. Trimming left V 0 bases short and J 6 bases short, with 15 bases between. The CDR3 totals 16 residues. In germline, CDR1 is MNHNS, CDR2 SASEGT. The CDR3 is CASSEAIGRGSNEQFF. The CDR3 coding sequence is TGTGCCAGCAGTGAAGCAATCGGGAGAGGAAGCAATGAGCAGTTCTTC.

V is TRBV29-1 and J is TRBJ1-2, with D unresolved. The CDR3 has 16 residues. Germline CDR1 SQVTM, CDR2 ANQGSEA. V lost 5 bases and J lost 7, with 26 bases in between. The CDR3 bases are TGCAGCGTTAATGGTTGGAGGGAAGGTGCTGAGGGTGGCTACACCTTC. Residues: CSVNGWREGAEGGYTF. Looking up the rest from reference TRBV29-1 and TRBJ1-2 gives the full variable domain: SAVISQKPSRDICQRGTSLTIQCQVDSQVTMMFWYRQQPGQSLTLIATANQGSEATYESGFVIDKFPISRPNLTFSTLTVSNMSPEDSSIYLCSVNGWREGAEGGYTFGSGTRLTVV.

This clonotype was recorded at least ten times. The gene calls are TRBV27 and TRBJ1-3; D is undetermined. The V gene's germline CDR1 is MNHEY and CDR2 SMNVEV (reference sequence). Trimming cost V 5 bases and J 4 bases, with 21 bases left between them. The CDR3 spans 17 residues. This chain's CDR3 is CASSRTGLVRSGNTIYF. CDR3 coding DNA: TGTGCCAGCAGTCGAACGGGTCTGGTCCGGTCCGGAAACACCATATATTTT.

This chain links TRBV5-8 with TRBJ2-7, with no clear D. V shed 1 base and J shed 0 bases, with 11 bases lying between them. From germline, CDR1 is SGHTS and CDR2 YDEGEE. This CDR3 is built from 15 residues. The CDR3 sequence is CASSLRPDFSYEQYF. The CDR3 DNA reads as TGTGCCAGCAGCTTGCGTCCCGACTTCTCCTACGAGCAGTACTTC.

The table lists this clonotype with many counts. The chain employs TRBV6-5 and TRBJ2-5; D gene unclear. CDR1 is MNHEY, CDR2 SVGAGI, per germline. The CDR3 loop spans 16 amino acids. Trimming took off 0 bases at V and 0 bases at J, with 11 bases between the two ends. The CDR3 sequence is CASSYSTYRYQETQYF. In DNA form, the CDR3 reads TGTGCCAGCAGTTACTCCACATATCGGTACCAAGAGACCCAGTACTTC.

The table lists this clonotype with many counts. The chain links TRBV24-1 to TRBJ2-2, with D possibly matching TRBD1 (6 bases). This CDR3 has 15 residues. The germline CDR1 and CDR2 sequences are KGHDR and SFDVKD. V was pared by 4 bases and J by 1 base, with 9 bases between. CDR3 sequence reads: CATSDLQGNTGELFF. In DNA form, the CDR3 reads TGTGCCACCAGTGACCTACAGGGGAACACCGGGGAGCTGTTTTTT.

A note on this clonotype: One junction end does not reproduce the germline sequence, and a read error may be involved. This chain connects TRBV5-4 to TRBJ1-2; TRBD1 matches 9 bases. The CDR3 contains 12 residues. Germline CDR1 and CDR2: SGHNT and YYREEE (reference sequence). The CDR3 is CASSSARDRASF. CDR3 in DNA: TGTGCCAGCAGCTCCGCCCGGGACAGGGCGTCCTTC.